This TCR beta chain was sequenced in a study of T cell repertoires in aging, cancer and after chemotherapy (dated by TCRdb to the late 2010s). With respect to the entire study: The donors fell into six age groups ranging from 30 or younger to 70 or older, and each group had at least three individuals. In the hematological group, paired pre- and post-chemotherapy samples were obtained from chronic lymphocytic leukemia patients treated with fludarabine- or bendamustine-based regimens. The full dataset contained 9.1 million or so TCR reads. To look at immunoaging and at how T cells reconstitute after chemotherapy, the study profiled TCR beta repertoires in peripheral blood from both healthy donors and cancer patients. A cohort of over 200 cancer patients (roughly 90 with hematological and around 120 with solid cancers) was assembled, and 95 to 100 healthy donors were included as a reference group. The study at large found these results: In both cancer cohorts, the median generation probability rose over the chemotherapy interval, which suggests that the repertoire was reconstituted through rebound thymic output. In healthy donors, the decline in TCR diversity with age was mainly due to loss of richness, whereas in cancer patients loss of evenness also played a role. Compared with age-matched healthy donors, untreated patients with either hematological or solid cancers had significantly lower TCR diversity in the blood along with higher clonality. According to the authors, the repertoire data do not allow conclusions to be drawn about immunological memory after chemotherapy. Lymphoid organ infiltration was present in the hematological cancer patients, and this infiltration may itself impair thymic emigration or the expansion of peripheral T cells.

Multiplex touch-down PCR with a mixed TRB-A/B primer pool was used to amplify rearranged TRB sequences covering the V, D and J segments. Illumina adapters and sample indices were added to the amplicons in two consecutive PCR reactions performed with Phusion HS II polymerase. After gel purification with the NucleoSpin Gel and PCR Clean-up kit, the amplicons were checked using Qubit and an Agilent 2100 Bioanalyzer. Sequencing of the libraries was done on an Illumina MiSeq with paired-end, single-indexed 600-cycle runs. The source study handled its data this way. Processing of the TRB sequences was carried out with MiXCR versions 2.12 and 3.0.5. Each unique CDR3 nucleotide sequence was treated as one clone, and only productive sequences with two or more reads were kept. Shannon diversity, evenness, clonality (one minus evenness), and alpha-parameterized diversity profiles from alpha 0 to 5 were included as repertoire metrics. The IGoR algorithm was used to calculate generation probabilities for clones in the paired samples taken before and after chemotherapy. TCRdb handled the public reads itself, with Q25 trimming in fastp and clone calling in MiXCR, and kept productive beta chains. Records with the same CDR3 protein are collapsed into one entry carrying the most frequent genes and DNA. For this entry, the V and J calls and clone size follow TCRdb and not the study's own pipeline. This sample holds under 4,000 distinct CDR3 sequences; about 20% were observed only once. The ten largest clones add up to 15% to 20% of the sample.

The CDR3 sequence holds 17 residues, the cysteine and phenylalanine included. CDR3 DNA is the only sequence kept; it has 51 bases, read in frame from the first base. V is reduced by 5 bases and J by 0 bases, leaving a spacing of 17 bases between them. The germline V gene gives CDR1 as SGHNT and CDR2 as YENEEA. TCR beta rearrangements were amplified from genomic DNA isolated from peripheral blood, not from sorted cells or RNA. This clonotype is assessed as medium-sized (0.01 to 0.1%). Its binding antigen is unknown. No base-level quality is on record; no much larger clone is a single base apart. This receptor was identified in a human donor with a blood cancer. The V and J genes are TRBV11-3 and TRBJ1-3; the D gene is not confidently resolved. What was sequenced was blood. The bases read TGTGCCAGCAGCCCCGAGGTCGGCTGGAGCTCTGGAAACACCATATATTTT. Its translation reads: CASSPEVGWSSGNTIYF.